The clone carrying this T cell receptor beta chain appeared a few times. Its antigen is currently unknown. The germline V gene has CDR1 SGHDT and CDR2 YYEEEE. The CDR3 spans 14 residues. Trimming took 6 bases from V and 2 from J, leaving 14 bases between them. This entry belongs to a study of T-cell memory formation after mild COVID-19. TCRdb used MiXCR to reprocess the 5' RACE reads, holding one entry per CDR3 protein. Of about 190,000 distinct CDR3 sequences in the sample, around 17% were seen once. Notes on the study in general: Confirmation was lacking for SARS-CoV-2 specificity of second-wave clones that peaked on day 37.

The receptor was isolated from an adult woman who had mild COVID-19 (a few samples of this study predate the infection). Cell type and time point are not known. The specimen was PBMCs or a T cell subset sorted from them (not recorded which). This chain links TRBV5-6 with TRBJ1-1, with D possibly matching TRBD1 (5 bases). As DNA, the CDR3 is TGTGCCAGCACCTCTCCGGGGCGCAACACTGAAGCTTTCTTT. Translation: CASTSPGRNTEAFF.